A single sample gave rise to the 3 T cell receptor beta chains below, sequenced in a study of blood T cell repertoires in COVID-19. The data were produced by immunoSEQ multiplex PCR, yet TCRdb's version contains in-frame clones alone and is incomplete. The sample has some 290,000 clones, 85% to 90% seen once. Material: peripheral blood. These receptors were taken from a woman younger than 45 with COVID-19, enrolled during active disease.

The chain has TRBV10-2 and TRBJ1-4, with D perhaps TRBD1 (6 bases). CDR1 is WSHSY and CDR2 is SAAADI in the germline V gene. CDR3 length: 15 amino acids. Trimming cost V 3 bases and J 0 bases, with 8 bases left between them. In DNA, the CDR3 is TGCGCCAGCAGTGACAGGGGCGCAACTAATGAAAAACTGTTTTTT. This codes for CASSDRGATNEKLFF.

Note on this clone: This specimen includes other DNA sequences encoding the same CDR3. This chain connects TRBV13 to TRBJ2-7, with D tentatively TRBD1 (6 bases). Germline V gene lookup returns CDR1 PRHDT and CDR2 FYEKMQ (reference sequence). This CDR3 is built from 13 residues. Trimming pared 0 bases from V and 3 bases from J, leaving 6 bases between. CDR3 bases: TGTGCCAGCAGCTTAGGCAGGGGCTACGAGCAGTACTTC. Amino acids: CASSLGRGYEQYF.

The chain employs TRBV19 and TRBJ1-2, with 10 bases that match TRBD1. Germline V lookup: CDR1 LNHDA, CDR2 SQIVND (reference sequence). Losses at the gene ends were 6 bases for V and 3 bases for J; bases not matched to a gene: 1. This CDR3 contains 13 residues. In nucleotides, the CDR3 is TGTGCCAGTAGGACAGGGGGCGACTATGGCTACACCTTC. This gives the protein CASRTGGDYGYTF.